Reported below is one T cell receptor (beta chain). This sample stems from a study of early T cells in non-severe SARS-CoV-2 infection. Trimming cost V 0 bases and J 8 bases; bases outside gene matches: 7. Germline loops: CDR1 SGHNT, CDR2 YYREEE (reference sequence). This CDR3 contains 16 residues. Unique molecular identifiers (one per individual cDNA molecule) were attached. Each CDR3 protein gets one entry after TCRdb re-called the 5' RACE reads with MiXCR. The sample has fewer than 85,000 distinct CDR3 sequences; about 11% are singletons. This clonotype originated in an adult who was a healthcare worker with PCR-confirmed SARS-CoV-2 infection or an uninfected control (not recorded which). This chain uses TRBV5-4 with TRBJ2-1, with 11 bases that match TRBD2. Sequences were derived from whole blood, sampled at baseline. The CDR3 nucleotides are TGTGCCAGCAGCTTGGCGACTAGCGGGGCCCCGGATGAGCAGTTCTTC. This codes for CASSLATSGAPDEQFF. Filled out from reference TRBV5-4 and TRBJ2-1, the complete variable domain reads ETGVTQSPTHLIKTRGQQVTLRCSSQSGHNTVSWYQQALGQGPQFIFQYYREEENGRGNFPPRFSGLQFPNYSSELNVNALELDDSALYLCASSLATSGAPDEQFFGPGTRLTVL.